This TCR beta chain is drawn from a study of blood T cell repertoires in COVID-19. Study information: Samples of COVID-19 (acute and convalescent) were obtained from the United States, Italy and Spain. T cells, B-cell-depleted T cells, or PBMCs supplied cDNA or gDNA.

As processed by the authors: The assay estimated nucleated cells by amplifying reference gene primers. Profiling relied on immunoSEQ multiplex PCR, and the TCRdb table lists in-frame clones only, not all of them. That table supplies the V and J calls and clone size; D and trimming were determined from the DNA. Here the sample spans about 110,000 clones, around four fifths being singletons. From germline, CDR1 is SGHNT and CDR2 YYREEE (reference sequence). Trimming stripped 3 bases from V and 1 base from J, with 12 bases between. The CDR3 totals 15 residues. Sequencing was carried out using peripheral blood. The TCR originated in a woman between 55 and 75 years old with acute or convalescent COVID-19. J is TRBJ2-3 and V is TRBV5-4, with D hard to call. CDR3 sequence (DNA): TGTGCCAGCAGCTCCGGTCGGTTTGGCACAGATACGCAGTATTTT. It codes for CASSSGRFGTDTQYF.